A single sample is the source of the 10 T cell receptor beta chains below, sequenced in a study of blood T cells in healthy people across ages (dated by TCRdb to about 2015). The library was built by means of 5' RACE. The sequencer was an Illumina HiSeq 2500. A second roughly 7 to 11 cycle PCR used a sample-barcoded 5' primer and a J-beta primer mix. TCRdb reprocessing: public reads trimmed at Q25 with fastp, clones called with MiXCR, in-frame beta chains kept. Entries that share a CDR3 protein sequence are merged under the most common genes and DNA. For this sample there are 800,000 or so distinct CDR3 sequences; around 25% appear just once. In total, the top ten clones hold under 4.5% of the sample. The sample also formed part of further work on T cells of mothers and their children.

The sample comprised blood. Every receptor here comes from a boy younger than 18 in good health.

This clonotype was counted between two and nine times. The chain joins TRBV4-3 to TRBJ2-3; 10 nucleotides line up with TRBD2. The germline CDR1 and CDR2 sequences are LGHNA and YSLEER. The J segment lost 4 bases and the V segment lost 0 bases, leaving 7 bases of the junction unmatched. The CDR3 spans 17 residues. This chain's CDR3 is CASSQDKAGGPADTQYF. The DNA for the CDR3 is TGCGCCAGCAGCCAAGACAAAGCGGGAGGGCCAGCAGATACGCAGTATTTT.

This clonotype was counted only a few times. The rearrangement links TRBV11-2 to TRBJ2-7; D is unclear. Germline V CDR1 and CDR2: SGHAT, FQNNGV. This CDR3 contains 14 residues. Trimming took 0 bases from V and 1 from J, leaving 7 bases between them. CDR3 amino acids: CASSLELVSYEQYF. CDR3 sequence (DNA): TGTGCCAGCAGCTTAGAGCTAGTATCCTACGAGCAGTACTTC. The full variable domain, in which reference TRBV11-2 and TRBJ2-7 provide the parts outside the CDR3, is EAGVAQSPRYKIIEKRQSVAFWCNPISGHATLYWYQQILGQGPKLLIQFQNNGVVDDSQLPKDRFSAERLKGVDSTLKIQPAKLEDSAVYLCASSLELVSYEQYFGPGTRLTVT.

The J gene is TRBJ1-1, the V gene TRBV29-1; 7 bases fit TRBD1. This CDR3 has 14 amino acids. In germline, CDR1 is SQVTM, CDR2 ANQGSEA. J gave up 0 bases and V 7 bases, and 8 bases lay outside the gene matches. The CDR3 DNA reads TGCAGCGCTAGCCCGACAGGGATGAACACTGAAGCTTTCTTT. This sequence encodes CSASPTGMNTEAFF.

This clonotype was picked up one time. The rearrangement links TRBV28 to TRBJ1-2; D gene unclear. The CDR3 sequence is 13 residues long. Per germline, CDR1 MDHEN and CDR2 SYDVKM. Trimming pared 3 bases from V and 3 bases from J, leaving 8 bases between. The chain's CDR3 is CASSFRRYYGYTF. CDR3 nucleotides: TGTGCCAGCAGTTTTCGCAGGTACTATGGCTACACCTTC.

A word on this clonotype: At one of its ends the junction is not consistent with the germline gene, which may arise from a read error. The chain employs TRBV20-1 and TRBJ1-5; no clear D gene. The germline V gene has CDR1 DFQATT and CDR2 SNEGSKA (reference sequence). There are 14 residues in the CDR3. The CDR3 bases are TGCAGGGCTAGAGATATAGGGCGCAATCAGCCCCAGCATTTT. It specifies CRARDIGRNQPQHF.

The V gene is TRBV12-3 or TRBV12-4, the J gene TRBJ2-5, with D unclear. With 3 bases removed from V and 1 base from J, the gap between germline ends came to 9 bases. The CDR3 runs to 14 residues. CDR3 in amino acids: CASSFEFSQETQYF. CDR3 in DNA: TGTGCCAGCAGTTTTGAGTTCAGCCAAGAGACCCAGTACTTC.

This clonotype turned up a few times. The chain uses TRBV7-9 and TRBJ1-3; D unresolved. Germline assignment: CDR1 SEHNR and CDR2 FQNEAQ (reference sequence). Trimming removed 5 bases at V and 0 bases at J, with 8 bases between. This CDR3 comprises 14 residues. CDR3 DNA: TGTGCCAGCAGCGTCAGAGGCTCTGGAAACACCATATATTTT. It translates to CASSVRGSGNTIYF.

This clonotype was counted between two and nine times. V and J are TRBV11-3 and TRBJ2-1; 15 nucleotides agree with TRBD2. The ends lost 4 bases at V and 8 bases at J; junction bases unmatched: 6. The germline CDR1 and CDR2 sequences are SGHNT and YENEEA. The CDR3 is made up of 16 amino acids. In nucleotides, the CDR3 is TGTGCCAGCAGCTCCACGGGACTAGCGGGAGGATATGAGCAGTTCTTC. Its protein is CASSSTGLAGGYEQFF.

This clonotype was recorded at least ten times. The chain recombines TRBV7-9 with TRBJ2-7; D gene unclear. Trimming took off 0 bases at V and 5 bases at J, with 5 bases between the two ends. CDR3 size: 12 residues. Per germline, CDR1 SEHNR and CDR2 FQNEAQ (reference sequence). The chain's CDR3 is CASSLALDEQYF. The CDR3 nucleotides read TGTGCCAGCAGCTTAGCGCTAGACGAGCAGTACTTC.

This chain's CDR3 is CSARGGATAYNEQFF. The CDR3 nucleotides read TGCAGTGCTAGAGGGGGGGCTACGGCCTACAATGAGCAGTTCTTC. V is TRBV20-1 and J is TRBJ2-1, with D perhaps being TRBD1 or TRBD2 (6 bases each). CDR1 is DFQATT and CDR2 is SNEGSKA in the germline V gene (reference sequence). The CDR3 length is 15 residues. The V gene lost 1 base and the J gene lost 2 bases, with 12 bases spanning the gap.